This entry lists 30 T cell receptor delta chains sequenced from one sample in a study of γδ T cells in repeated Plasmodium falciparum infection. Bulk repertoires came from Vgamma9/Vdelta2+ or Vdelta2-negative gammadelta T cells flow-sorted from PBMC. TCRdb re-called the multiplex PCR reads with CATT. The table includes around 86,000 delta-chain clones, 1.4% detected once. Sequenced: gamma-delta T cells from blood. These TCRs come from a pool of human donors (malaria-infected and uninfected, not separated).

This clone showed up just a few times. This likely came from a read error, as a far larger clone is one base away. The same CDR3 can be traced to other DNA sequences in this sample. The chain joins TRDV1 to TRDJ1; D tentatively fits TRDD2 or TRDD3 (8 bases each). Here the J gene came from matching the DNA to germline, since TCRdb omits it. Germline V gene data show CDR1 as TSWWSYY and CDR2 as QGS. The ends were cut back, 5 bases at V and 0 bases at J, with 34 bases in the middle. The length of the CDR3 is 22 residues. The CDR3 bases are TGTGCTCTTGGGTACCCTGTGGAACGCTTCCTACGTGGGGGATCTAACACCGATAAACTCATCTTT. Translating gives CALGYPVERFLRGGSNTDKLIF.

In this sample, this clone turned up a few times. The protein recorded in TCRdb matches a much larger clone and deviates from this DNA's translation at residue 10, suggesting a read error; the protein here is obtained by translating the DNA. The rearrangement joins TRDV1 to TRDJ2; D remains ambiguous. Germline CDR1 and CDR2: TSWWSYY and QGS. This CDR3 contains 19 residues. The V and J ends lost 4 bases and 3 bases respectively, with 24 bases between them. CDR3 in DNA: TGTGCTCTTGGGGGGCTACGAGCCAGCGCCCTAACCCTGACAGCACAACTCTTCTTT. This translates into CALGGLRASALTLTAQLFF.

Notes on this clone: A far larger clone is one base from this, pointing to a likely read error. Other nucleotide sequences from this sample produce the same CDR3. The rearrangement uses TRDV1 and TRDJ1, with D uncertain. CDR3 length: 15 amino acids. V lost 3 bases to trimming and J lost 0 bases, with 11 bases between them. CDR1 is TSWWSYY and CDR2 is QGS in the germline V gene. This chain's CDR3 is CALGEQGRYTDKLIF. CDR3 sequence (DNA): TGTGCTCTTGGGGAGCAAGGAAGGTACACCGATAAACTCATCTTT.

This clone was counted a few times. A read error is the likely source, as a far larger clone sits one nucleotide away. This specimen includes other DNA sequences encoding the same CDR3. The gene calls are TRDV1 and TRDJ1, with D possibly being TRDD3 (5 bases). The CDR3 has 16 residues. CDR1 and CDR2 from the germline V gene are TSWWSYY and QGS. The CDR3 nucleotides are TGTGCCCTTGGGGAATTGGGCCGGACAGCCACCGATAAACTCATCTTT. Its protein product is CALGELGRTATDKLIF.

In the case of this clone: This likely stems from a read error, as it lies one base from a far larger clone. This specimen includes other DNA sequences encoding the same CDR3. No J gene was named, though the V gene is TRDV1; TRDD3 is taken as the D call from the table, unchecked against the DNA. From germline, CDR1 is TSWWSYY and CDR2 QGS. The CDR3 sequence is 22 residues long. CDR3 bases: TGTGCTCTTGGGGAACAGTGGCTACTGGGGGATACGTTGGGGTTGTACACCGATAAGCTCATCTTT. It encodes CALGEQWLLGDTLGLYTDKLIF.

Notes on this clone: This likely reflects a read error, since a far larger clone is one base away. Within the sample, other DNA sequences also encode this same CDR3. The chain is built from TRDV1 and TRDJ1, with TRDD3 identical over 7 bases. Germline lookup yields CDR1 TSWWSYY and CDR2 QGS. The CDR3 contains 19 residues. The DNA for the CDR3 is TGCGCTCTTGGGGAACCCTCCGGGGGATCCCCTCCACACACCGATAAACTCATCTTT. Translated, it gives CALGEPSGGSPPHTDKLIF.

Worth noting for this clone: Translating this DNA gives a protein that differs at residue 12 from the TCRdb one, which belongs to a much larger clone; a read error is likely, and the protein shown is this translation. CDR3 residues: CALGEINTLLPGKLIF. For the CDR3, the DNA is TGTGCTCTTGGGGAAATCAATACCCTACTACCAGGTAAACTCATCTTT. The rearrangement links TRDV1 to TRDJ1; perhaps TRDD2 as D (5 bases). This CDR3 spans 16 amino acids. Germline assignment: CDR1 TSWWSYY and CDR2 QGS. Trimming took off 2 bases at V and 7 bases at J, with 20 bases between the two ends.

Remarks on this clone: The mismatch at residue 17 between this DNA's translation and the TCRdb protein of a much larger clone likely reflects a read error; the protein shown is translated from the DNA. No J gene was called, and the V gene is TRDV1; the DNA was not compared with TRDD3, the D call given in the table. Germline loops: CDR1 TSWWSYY, CDR2 QGS. The CDR3 runs to 19 residues. CDR3 loop: CALGEGGPLLLSYTDKPIF. Written as DNA, the CDR3 is TGTGCTCTTGGGGAAGGGGGTCCCCTTCTACTGTCGTACACCGATAAACCCATCTTT.

This clone has more than one count but fewer than ten. TCRdb assigns this DNA the protein of a much larger clone, which departs from its translation at residue 19; this likely reflects a read error, and the protein shown comes from translating the DNA. J is TRDJ1 and V is TRDV1; D perhaps matches TRDD2 (6 bases). Germline CDR1 reads TSWWSYY; CDR2 reads QGS. The CDR3 runs 22 residues. In DNA form, the CDR3 reads TGTGCTCTTGGGGACCCCTATTTCCCCCTTCTTCCTCGTGTGTTAGTAGGCGATGAACTCATCTTT. Protein: CALGDPYFPLLPRVLVGDELIF.

The table lists this clone with a few counts. This DNA's translation differs at residue 10 from TCRdb's protein, which comes from a much larger clone; a read error is likely, and the protein shown is translated from the DNA. CDR3 sequence (DNA): TGTGCCTGTGACACCGGGGGCTTGTACGCCGATAAACTCATCTTT. Its translation: CACDTGGLYADKLIF. The rearrangement links TRDV2 to TRDJ1, with D perhaps matching TRDD3 (5 bases). The J gene is absent in TCRdb and was assigned here via DNA matching to germline. The germline gives CDR1 GEAIGNYY, CDR2 EKD. The V gene lost 0 bases and the J gene lost 3 bases, with 13 bases spanning the gap. There are 15 residues in the CDR3.

A word on this clone: TCRdb shows a much larger clone's protein in place of this DNA's translation, and the two differ at residue 12, likely through a read error; the protein shown is translated from the DNA. This chain uses TRDV2 with TRDJ1; 10 bases match TRDD3. In germline, CDR1 is GEAIGNYY, CDR2 EKD. CDR3 length: 19 amino acids. The junction had 12 bases not matched to a gene; V was cut back by 0 bases and J by 0 bases. CDR3 in amino acids: CACDTLTGGFDVYTDKLIF. For the CDR3, the DNA is TGTGCCTGTGACACCCTCACTGGGGGATTCGACGTGTACACCGATAAACTCATCTTT.

This clone was found a few times. This DNA translates differently at residue 14 from the TCRdb protein, which is that of a much larger clone; a read error is likely, and the protein shown is the DNA's own translation. This rearrangement joins TRDV1 to TRDJ1, with 11 bases aligning to TRDD3. Trimming cost V 1 base and J 0 bases; bases outside gene matches: 19. The germline V gene has CDR1 TSWWSYY and CDR2 QGS. The CDR3 loop spans 22 amino acids. The CDR3 DNA follows: TGTGCTCTTGGGGAACGTAGTTACTGGGGGATAAACCCTCTGCCGTACACCGATAAACTCATCTTT. This codes for CALGERSYWGINPLPYTDKLIF.

This clone was recorded many times. The chain has TRDV1 and TRDJ1, with 7 nucleotides matching TRDD3. The junction had 7 bases not matched to a gene; V was cut back by 0 bases and J by 0 bases. Per the germline V gene, CDR1 is TSWWSYY and CDR2 is QGS. The CDR3 contains 17 residues. CDR3 sequence reads: CALGELGGGIYTDKLIF. CDR3 nucleotide sequence: TGTGCTCTTGGGGAACTAGGAGGGGGGATCTACACCGATAAACTCATCTTT.

As to this clone: The amino acid sequence in TCRdb belongs to a much larger clone and departs from this DNA's translation at residue 16, likely a sequencing read error; the sequence shown is translated from the DNA. V usage is TRDV1 and J usage is TRDJ1, with 10 bases aligning to TRDD3. TCRdb offers no J gene call, so here the DNA was matched to germline to obtain one. From germline, CDR1 is TSWWSYY and CDR2 QGS. This CDR3 region has 20 residues. CDR3 sequence: CALGELFLGGYVWGTNKLIF. Written as DNA, the CDR3 is TGTGCTCTTGGGGAACTTTTCCTCGGGGGATACGTGTGGGGCACCAATAAACTCATCTTT.

Note on this clone: TCRdb's entry gives the protein of a much larger clone, which mismatches this DNA's translation at residue 5, likely from a read error; the protein reported here is translated from the DNA. The J gene is TRDJ2, the V gene TRDV2, with unresolved D. The J gene comes from matching the DNA to germline here; TCRdb lacks it. V was cut by 3 bases and J by 5 bases, with 6 bases left in between. Germline loops: CDR1 GEAIGNYY, CDR2 EKD. This CDR3 region has 12 residues. CDR3 sequence: CACDSGTAQLFF. The CDR3 DNA reads as TGTGCCTGTGACTCCGGTACAGCACAACTCTTCTTT.

This clone was counted only a few times. The mismatch at residue 8 between this DNA's translation and the TCRdb protein of a much larger clone likely reflects a read error; the protein shown is translated from the DNA. The chain has TRDV2 and TRDJ1; TRDD3 agrees at 9 bases. The J gene, not given by TCRdb, was assigned here from a germline match of the nucleotide sequence. CDR1 GEAIGNYY and CDR2 EKD come from the germline V gene. The CDR3 is made up of 18 amino acids. The ends lost 3 bases at V and 0 bases at J; junction bases unmatched: 13. The CDR3 DNA is TGTGCCTGTGACCGCGTAGGTGCTGGGGGATCGTACACCGATAAACTCATCTTT. It translates to CACDRVGAGGSYTDKLIF.

This clone was counted many times. The chain joins TRDV1 to TRDJ1; D not resolved. Germline V gives CDR1 TSWWSYY, CDR2 QGS. With 1 base removed from V and 4 bases from J, the gap between germline ends came to 4 bases. The CDR3 loop spans 12 amino acids. The CDR3 bases are TGTGCTCTTGGGGAACCAGACGATAAACTCATCTTT. It encodes CALGEPDDKLIF.

Of note for this clone: The protein given by TCRdb reflects a much larger clone and differs at residue 3 from this DNA's translation, likely from a read error; the protein shown is the DNA's translation. This chain uses TRDV1 with TRDJ1, with TRDD3 matching 13 bases. The CDR3 totals 26 residues. Germline assignment: CDR1 TSWWSYY and CDR2 QGS. The CDR3 sequence: CARGEICRSERGYWGIRVSYLDKLIF. CDR3 DNA: TGTGCTCGTGGGGAAATTTGTCGTTCCGAACGAGGGTACTGGGGGATACGCGTATCCTATTTAGATAAACTCATCTTT.

About this clone: The TCRdb record carries a much larger clone's protein, which differs from this DNA's translation at residue 4; a read error is the likely cause, and the protein listed here is the DNA translation. The chain links TRDV1 to TRDJ1; maybe TRDD3 (6 bases). TCRdb is silent on the J gene; assignment here came from matching the DNA to germline. There are 20 residues in the CDR3. V was clipped by 7 bases and J by 0 bases, with 30 bases between them. Germline V gene sequence: CDR1 TSWWSYY, CDR2 QGS. CDR3 sequence: CALETIFAGGGYWYTDKLIF. The CDR3 DNA follows: TGTGCTCTTGAGACCATCTTTGCCGGGGGAGGTTACTGGTACACCGATAAACTCATCTTT.

CDR3 nucleotides: TGTGCTCTTGGGGATAGATACTGGGGGGTTTCCGAGGCCGATAAACTCATCTTT. Residues: CALGDRYWGVSEADKLIF. The V gene is TRDV1, the J gene TRDJ1; the match to TRDD3 covers 8 bases. TCRdb does not report a J gene; here it was assigned by matching the DNA to germline references. Germline values: CDR1 TSWWSYY, CDR2 QGS. This CDR3 is 18 amino acids long. Losses at the gene ends were 3 bases for V and 3 bases for J; bases not matched to a gene: 15.

This clone came up a few times. A far larger clone lies a single base away; this is likely a read error. Other DNA sequences in the sample encode the same CDR3. There is no J gene call, but TRDV1 is given as the V gene; the D call in the table, TRDD3, was not verified against the DNA. Germline CDR1 is TSWWSYY and CDR2 is QGS. The CDR3 totals 21 residues. CDR3 DNA: TGTGCTCTTGGGGAACGGCCCTTCCTACAATACTGGGGGGATTACACCGATAAACTCATCTTC. Translating gives CALGERPFLQYWGDYTDKLIF.

In its sample, this clone was seen a few times. The likely explanation is a read error, given a far larger clone one base away. Different DNA sequences within this sample yield the same CDR3. The rearrangement joins TRDV1 to TRDJ1, with 7 bases lining up with TRDD3. Germline-derived CDR1 and CDR2 are TSWWSYY and QGS. CDR3 length: 18 residues. The CDR3 region is CALGSYRSIWGPLDKLIF. CDR3 DNA: TGCGCTCTTGGGTCTTACCGTTCCATCTGGGGGCCACTCGATAAACTCATCTTT.

The sample holds a few counts of this clone. TCRdb has a much larger clone's protein, which differs at residue 13 from the translation of this DNA, likely because of a read error; what is shown is the protein translated from the DNA. V and J are TRDV2 and TRDJ1, with 12 bases matching TRDD3. TCRdb supplies no J gene; here it was assigned by aligning the nucleotide sequence to germline. This CDR3 has 18 residues. The J segment lost 3 bases and the V segment lost 3 bases, leaving 13 bases of the junction unmatched. The germline V gene encodes CDR1 GEAIGNYY and CDR2 EKD. Here the CDR3 DNA reads TGTGCCTGTGACCTTGCTGGGGGATACGCATTATTCGCCGATAAACTCATCTTT. Translation gives CACDLAGGYALFADKLIF.

Concerning this clone: Translating this DNA gives a protein that differs at residue 6 from the TCRdb one, which belongs to a much larger clone; a read error is likely, and the protein shown is this translation. The V gene is TRDV1, the J gene TRDJ1; perhaps TRDD3 as D (6 bases). The V gene lost 4 bases and the J gene lost 0 bases, with 24 bases spanning the gap. Per the germline V gene, CDR1 is TSWWSYY and CDR2 is QGS. This CDR3 is built from 19 residues. The CDR3 is CALGGSLPIVLGHTDKLIF. The CDR3 region has the DNA TGTGCTCTTGGGGGGAGTCTCCCCATCGTACTGGGACACACCGATAAACTCATCTTT.

The gene calls are TRDV1 and TRDJ1, with 7 bases aligning to TRDD2. The J gene, absent from TCRdb, was called here by matching the DNA to germline. The CDR3 extends over 22 amino acids. Germline V gene lookup returns CDR1 TSWWSYY and CDR2 QGS. With 0 bases clipped from V and 3 bases from J, the junction kept 25 bases outside the gene matches. CDR3 residues: CALGELVSLPPGYWPGPDKLIF. CDR3 nucleotides: TGTGCTCTTGGGGAACTGGTGAGCCTTCCTCCTGGGTACTGGCCGGGCCCCGATAAACTCATCTTT.

This clone has only a few counts. TCRdb attributes to this sequence the protein of a much larger clone, which differs from the DNA translation at residue 16; a read error is likely, and the protein displayed is translated from the DNA. The chain employs TRDV2 and TRDJ3, with TRDD3 identical over 13 bases. Matching the DNA to germline supplied the J gene, which TCRdb does not give. Germline-derived CDR1 and CDR2 are GEAIGNYY and EKD. The CDR3 has 22 residues. The CDR3 coding sequence is TGTGCCTGTGACATAAAGTACTGGGGGATACGACTCCGGTCCTGGGGCACCCGACAGATGTTTTTC. This codes for CACDIKYWGIRLRSWGTRQMFF.

About this clone: Only one base separates this from a far larger clonotype, so it likely reflects a read error. The sample has other DNA sequences that encode this CDR3 too. The chain has TRDV2 and TRDJ1; TRDD3 matches at 13 bases. In the absence of a J gene in TCRdb, the DNA was matched to germline to assign it here. The V segment lost 1 base and the J segment 3 bases; nucleotides outside the gene matches: 28. The CDR3 covers 24 residues. Germline V gene sequence: CDR1 GEAIGNYY, CDR2 EKD. The CDR3 is CACDTGPISGKVLGDTLNSDKLIF. The DNA for the CDR3 is TGTGCCTGTGACACTGGCCCTATCTCCGGCAAAGTACTGGGGGATACGCTAAACTCCGATAAACTCATCTTT.

This clone was picked up many times. A single base is all that separates this from a far larger clone, so a read error is likely. This sample includes further DNA sequences coding for the same CDR3. The chain links TRDV2 to TRDJ2; 11 nucleotides match TRDD3. Trimming at V came to 3 bases and at J to 5 bases, leaving 19 bases not matched to a gene. The length of the CDR3 is 20 residues. CDR1 GEAIGNYY and CDR2 EKD come from the germline V gene. CDR3 coding DNA: TGTGCCTGTGACCCTGTATATCCCAGTACTGGGGGATATGGCACAGCACAACTCTTCTTT. It encodes CACDPVYPSTGGYGTAQLFF.

Remarks on this clone: TCRdb's protein, taken from a much larger clone, differs from this DNA's translation at residue 13, likely owing to a read error; the protein displayed comes from the DNA. This chain joins TRDV1 and TRDJ1; TRDD3 aligns across 9 bases. The CDR3 covers 15 residues. Germline V gene lookup returns CDR1 TSWWSYY and CDR2 QGS. The CDR3 is CALGPYWGTGDKPIF. In DNA, the CDR3 is TGTGCTCTTGGGCCGTACTGGGGGACCGGCGATAAACCCATATTT.

By frequency in the sample, this clone is medium-sized. Other DNA sequences in this specimen translate into the identical CDR3. The CDR3 nucleotides are TGTGCCTGTGACACCGGCCGATTAGCCGATAAACTCATCTTT. Its protein is CACDTGRLADKLIF. The rearrangement joins TRDV2 to TRDJ1; D not resolved. Germline loops: CDR1 GEAIGNYY, CDR2 EKD. This CDR3 spans 14 amino acids. V was pared by 0 bases and J by 3 bases, with 10 bases between.